These 5 T cell receptor beta chains were all obtained from the same sample, sequenced in a study of beta chain features in type 1 diabetes. TCRB transcripts that were expressed got sequenced, as all of the isolated RNA had been reverse transcribed. Sequencing was performed with immunoSEQ multiplex PCR; in TCRdb, only in-frame clones are kept and a portion is missing. The sample has fewer than 7,500 clones; about 69% are singletons. The sequenced sample was Tregs from blood. The receptors originated from a man aged 18 to 30 in good health.

V gene TRBV7-2 combines with J gene TRBJ2-1, with 15 bases lining up with TRBD2. This CDR3 region has 16 residues. Germline CDR1 SGHTA, CDR2 FQGNSA. V lost 3 bases and J lost 9; bases outside the gene matches: 6. DNA for the CDR3: TGTGCCAGCAGCTTGGGGGGGACTAGCGGGGGGAGTGAGCAGTTCTTC. Its translation is CASSLGGTSGGSEQFF.

This clone was observed a few times. The chain combines TRBV19 with TRBJ2-1, with TRBD2 matching over 11 bases. V shed 10 bases and J 8 bases; nucleotides not matched to a gene: 16. The CDR3 consists of 16 residues. Germline V gene sequence: CDR1 LNHDA, CDR2 SQIVND (reference sequence). The chain's CDR3 is CATNALTSGGIYEQFF. The CDR3 nucleotides are TGTGCCACCAACGCCCTTACTAGCGGGGGTATTTATGAGCAGTTCTTC.

The chain links TRBV5-5 to TRBJ2-3; 8 bases match TRBD2. The CDR3 length is 15 residues. Germline-derived CDR1 and CDR2 are SGHKS and YYEKEE (reference sequence). Unmatched junction bases numbered 8, after V lost 5 bases and J lost 3 bases. The CDR3 here is CASRTSDHATDTQYF. CDR3 DNA: TGTGCCAGCAGGACTAGCGACCACGCAACAGATACGCAGTATTTT.

The chain has TRBV7-3 and TRBJ2-7, with D possibly being TRBD1 (5 bases). The CDR3 has 13 residues. Germline values: CDR1 SGHTA, CDR2 FQGTGA. V was shortened by 2 bases and J by 4 bases, with 9 bases between the two germline ends. CDR3 nucleotide sequence: TGTGCCAGCAGCTTATCGCAGGGTTACGAGCAGTACTTC. It encodes CASSLSQGYEQYF.

The chain combines TRBV30 with TRBJ2-7; a possible D gene is TRBD2 (6 bases). CDR3 size: 12 residues. CDR1 GTSNPN and CDR2 SVGIG come from the germline V gene (reference sequence). V dropped 8 bases and J dropped 6 bases, with 17 bases sitting between them. Here the CDR3 DNA reads TGTGCCCACCGGAGGGATGGTCTCGAGCAGTACTTC. Protein product: CAHRRDGLEQYF.